This record looks at one T cell receptor (beta chain) sequence and its context. Its matching antigen is unknown. The sample belongs to a study of cytotoxic CD8 clonotypes in ibrutinib-treated CLL. Study-level background: Among the patients, about a dozen presented as relapsed/refractory and about 14 as treatment-naive; around 18 showed unmutated IGHV.

Study outcomes and limitations: Clonality rose at ibrutinib response and fell back toward baseline at progression.

Sequencing sought depths of 1 in 200,000 to 1 in 1 million T cells. Sequencing used immunoSEQ multiplex PCR; TCRdb keeps in-frame clones, though not all of them. Of about 130,000 clones in the sample, over 75% were seen once. This CDR3 has 15 residues. V was trimmed by 4 bases and J by 4 bases, leaving 16 bases between them. Germline V gene sequence: CDR1 LNHNV, CDR2 YYDKDF (reference sequence). The sequenced sample was PBMCs, obtained after 24 months of ibrutinib treatment. This receptor was taken from a human donor with chronic lymphocytic leukemia. The chain couples TRBV15 to TRBJ2-5; TRBD1 is a possible D gene (6 bases). As DNA, the CDR3 is TGTGCCACCAGCAAAAGAGCAGGGGAGCGAGAGACCCAGTACTTC. It is translated as CATSKRAGERETQYF.